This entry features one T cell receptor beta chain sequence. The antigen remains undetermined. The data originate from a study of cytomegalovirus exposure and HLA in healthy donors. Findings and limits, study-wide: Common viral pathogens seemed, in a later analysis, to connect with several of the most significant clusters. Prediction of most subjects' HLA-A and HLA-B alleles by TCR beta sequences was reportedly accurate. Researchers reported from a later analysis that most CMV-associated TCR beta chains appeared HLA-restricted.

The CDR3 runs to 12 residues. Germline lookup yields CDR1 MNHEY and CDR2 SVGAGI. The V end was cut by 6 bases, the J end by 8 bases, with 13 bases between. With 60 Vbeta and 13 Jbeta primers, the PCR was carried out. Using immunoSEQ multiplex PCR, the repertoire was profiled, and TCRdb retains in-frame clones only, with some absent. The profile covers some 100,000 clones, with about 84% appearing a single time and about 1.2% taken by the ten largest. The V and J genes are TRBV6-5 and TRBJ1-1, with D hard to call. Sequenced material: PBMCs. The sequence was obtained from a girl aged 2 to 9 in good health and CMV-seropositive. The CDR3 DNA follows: TGTGCCAGCAGCGAAGCGGGAGACGAAGCTTTCTTT. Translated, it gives CASSEAGDEAFF.